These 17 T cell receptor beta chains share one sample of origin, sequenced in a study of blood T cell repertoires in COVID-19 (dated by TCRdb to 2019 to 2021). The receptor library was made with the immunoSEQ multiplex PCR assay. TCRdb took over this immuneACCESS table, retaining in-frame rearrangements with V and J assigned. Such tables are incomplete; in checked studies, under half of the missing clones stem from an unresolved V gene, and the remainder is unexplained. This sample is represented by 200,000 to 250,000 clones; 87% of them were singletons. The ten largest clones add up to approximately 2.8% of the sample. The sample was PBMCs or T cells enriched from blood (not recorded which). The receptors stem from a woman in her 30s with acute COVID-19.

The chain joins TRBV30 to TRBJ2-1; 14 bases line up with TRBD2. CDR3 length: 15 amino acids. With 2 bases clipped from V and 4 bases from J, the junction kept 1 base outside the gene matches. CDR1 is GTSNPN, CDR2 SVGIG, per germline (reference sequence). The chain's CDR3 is CAWSWTSGGYNEQFF. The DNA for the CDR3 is TGTGCCTGGAGTTGGACTAGCGGGGGGTACAATGAGCAGTTCTTC.

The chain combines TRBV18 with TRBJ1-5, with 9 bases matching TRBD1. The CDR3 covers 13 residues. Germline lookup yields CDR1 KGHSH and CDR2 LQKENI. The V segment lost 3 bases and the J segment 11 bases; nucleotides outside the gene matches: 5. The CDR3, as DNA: TGTGCCAGCTCACCCCTCGGACAGGGGTCCCAGCATTTT. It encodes CASSPLGQGSQHF.

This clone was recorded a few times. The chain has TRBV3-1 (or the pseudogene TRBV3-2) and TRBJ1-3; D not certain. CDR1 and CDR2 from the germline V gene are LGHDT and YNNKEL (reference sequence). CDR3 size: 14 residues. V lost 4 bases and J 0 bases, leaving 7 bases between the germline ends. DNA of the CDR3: TGTGCCAGCAGCCGCGGGGTCTCTGGAAACACCATATATTTT. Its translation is CASSRGVSGNTIYF.

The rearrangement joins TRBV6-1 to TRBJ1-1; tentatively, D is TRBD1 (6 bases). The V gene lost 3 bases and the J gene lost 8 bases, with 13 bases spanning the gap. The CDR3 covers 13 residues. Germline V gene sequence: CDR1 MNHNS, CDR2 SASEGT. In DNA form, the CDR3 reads TGTGCCAGCAGTGATTCTTACAGGGAAGAAGCTTTCTTT. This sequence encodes CASSDSYREEAFF.

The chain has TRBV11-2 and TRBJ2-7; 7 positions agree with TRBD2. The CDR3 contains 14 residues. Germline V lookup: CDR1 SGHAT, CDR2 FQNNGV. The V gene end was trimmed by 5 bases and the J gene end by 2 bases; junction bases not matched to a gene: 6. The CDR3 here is CASSQGGGAYEQYF. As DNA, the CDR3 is TGTGCCAGCAGCCAAGGCGGGGGAGCCTACGAGCAGTACTTC.

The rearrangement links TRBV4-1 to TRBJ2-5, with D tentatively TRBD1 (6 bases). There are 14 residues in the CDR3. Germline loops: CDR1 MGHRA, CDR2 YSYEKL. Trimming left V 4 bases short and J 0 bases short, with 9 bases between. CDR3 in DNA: TGCGCCAGCAGCCCGAACAGGGACCAAGAGACCCAGTACTTC. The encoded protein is CASSPNRDQETQYF.

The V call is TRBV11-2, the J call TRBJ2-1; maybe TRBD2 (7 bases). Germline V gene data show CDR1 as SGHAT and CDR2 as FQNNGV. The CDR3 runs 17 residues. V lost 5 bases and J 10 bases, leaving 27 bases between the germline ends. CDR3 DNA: TGTGCCAGCAGCATCCCCCCCTTGGGGGGGCCCACAGGGGAGCAGTTCTTC. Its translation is CASSIPPLGGPTGEQFF.

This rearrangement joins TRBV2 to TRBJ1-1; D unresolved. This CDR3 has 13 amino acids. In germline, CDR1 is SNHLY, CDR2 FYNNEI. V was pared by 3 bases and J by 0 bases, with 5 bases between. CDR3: CASSDGVNTEAFF. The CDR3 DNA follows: TGTGCCAGCAGTGACGGGGTGAACACTGAAGCTTTCTTT.

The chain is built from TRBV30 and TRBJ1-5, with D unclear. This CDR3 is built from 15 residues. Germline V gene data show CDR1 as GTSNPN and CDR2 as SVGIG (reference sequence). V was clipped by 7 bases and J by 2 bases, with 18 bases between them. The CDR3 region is CAFRGSGFRNQPQHF. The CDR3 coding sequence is TGTGCCTTCAGAGGATCGGGATTTCGCAATCAGCCCCAGCATTTT.

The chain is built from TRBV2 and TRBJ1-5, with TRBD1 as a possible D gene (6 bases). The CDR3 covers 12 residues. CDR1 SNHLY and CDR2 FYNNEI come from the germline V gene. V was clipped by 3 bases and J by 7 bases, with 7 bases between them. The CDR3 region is CASSEGAQPQHF. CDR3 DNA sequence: TGTGCCAGCAGTGAGGGGGCCCAGCCCCAGCATTTT.

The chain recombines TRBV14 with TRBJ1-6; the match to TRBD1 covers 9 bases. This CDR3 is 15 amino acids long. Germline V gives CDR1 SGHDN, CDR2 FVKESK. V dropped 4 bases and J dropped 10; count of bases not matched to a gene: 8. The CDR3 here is CASSLWDRVRSPLHF. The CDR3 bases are TGTGCCAGCAGCCTATGGGACAGGGTCCGATCACCCCTCCACTTT. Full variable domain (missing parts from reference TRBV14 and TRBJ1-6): EAGVTQFPSHSVIEKGQTVTLRCDPISGHDNLYWYRRVMGKEIKFLLHFVKESKQDESGMPNNRFLAERTGGTYSTLKVQPAELEDSGVYFCASSLWDRVRSPLHFGNGTRLTVT.

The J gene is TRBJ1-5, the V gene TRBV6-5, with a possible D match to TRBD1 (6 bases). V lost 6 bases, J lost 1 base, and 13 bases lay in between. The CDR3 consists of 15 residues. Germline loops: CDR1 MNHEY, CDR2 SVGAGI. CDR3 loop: CASSTSGASNQPQHF. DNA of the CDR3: TGTGCCAGCAGCACGTCAGGGGCGAGCAATCAGCCCCAGCATTTT.

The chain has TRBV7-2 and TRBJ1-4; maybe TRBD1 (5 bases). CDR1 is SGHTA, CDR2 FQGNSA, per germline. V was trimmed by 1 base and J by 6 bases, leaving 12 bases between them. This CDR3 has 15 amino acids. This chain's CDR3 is CASSLERGAYEKLFF. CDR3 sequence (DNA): TGTGCCAGCAGCTTAGAGCGTGGGGCTTATGAAAAACTGTTTTTT.

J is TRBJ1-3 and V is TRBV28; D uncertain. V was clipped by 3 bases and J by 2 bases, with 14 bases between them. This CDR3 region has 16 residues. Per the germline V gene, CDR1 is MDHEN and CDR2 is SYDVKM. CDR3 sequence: CASSFGWGETGNTIYF. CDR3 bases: TGTGCCAGCAGTTTCGGATGGGGAGAAACTGGAAACACCATATATTTT.

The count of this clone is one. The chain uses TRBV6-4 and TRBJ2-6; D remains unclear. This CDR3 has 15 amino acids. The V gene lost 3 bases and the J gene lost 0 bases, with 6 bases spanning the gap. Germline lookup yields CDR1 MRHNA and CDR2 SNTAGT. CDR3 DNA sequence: TGTGCCAGCAGTGAGTACAGCTCTGGGGCCAACGTCCTGACTTTC. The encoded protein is CASSEYSSGANVLTF.

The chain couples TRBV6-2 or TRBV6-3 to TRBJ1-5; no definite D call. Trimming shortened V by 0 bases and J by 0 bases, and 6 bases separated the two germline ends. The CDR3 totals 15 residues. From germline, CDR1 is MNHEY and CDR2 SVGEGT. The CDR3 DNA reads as TGTGCCAGCAGTTACTCGATGGCTAGCAATCAGCCCCAGCATTTT. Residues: CASSYSMASNQPQHF.

The CDR3 loop reads CASTQGGPNYGYTF. The CDR3 DNA follows: TGTGCCAGCACCCAAGGAGGACCTAACTATGGCTACACCTTC. The chain recombines TRBV2 with TRBJ1-2, with D uncertain. Looked up from germline, CDR1 is SNHLY and CDR2 is FYNNEI. The CDR3 extends over 14 amino acids. V gave up 7 bases and J gave up 0 bases, with 12 bases separating them.